One and the same sample provided the 10 T cell receptor beta chains below, sequenced in a study of control samples from healthy donors and cancer patients. The data were produced by immunoSEQ multiplex PCR, yet TCRdb's version contains in-frame clones alone and is incomplete. The repertoire holds 150,000 to 160,000 clones, roughly 92% seen once, with more than 2% in the top ten. The sample comprised blood. These receptors originate from a man aged 50 to 60 in good health.

The chain carries TRBV28 and TRBJ2-7; D is unclear. Germline CDR1 is MDHEN and CDR2 is SYDVKM. Deletions cut 5 bases from V and 4 bases from J, with 9 bases between. CDR3 length equals 12 residues. In DNA form, the CDR3 reads TGTGCCAGCAGTGCGGACGTTTACGAGCAGTACTTC. It specifies CASSADVYEQYF. Drawing the rest from reference TRBV28 and TRBJ2-7, the complete variable domain is DVKVTQSSRYLVKRTGEKVFLECVQDMDHENMFWYRQDPGLGLRLIYFSYDVKMKEKGDIPEGYSVSREKKERFSLILESASTNQTSMYLCASSADVYEQYFGPGTRLTVT.

The chain is built from TRBV28 and TRBJ1-1; possible D gene TRBD1, 5 bases. The CDR3 covers 14 residues. With 7 bases removed from V and 0 bases from J, the gap between germline ends came to 12 bases. CDR1 and CDR2 from the germline V gene are MDHEN and SYDVKM. The CDR3 loop is CASTPDRLNTEAFF. In nucleotides, the CDR3 is TGTGCCAGCACCCCCGACAGATTGAACACTGAAGCTTTCTTT.

The chain uses TRBV19 and TRBJ1-1, with D perhaps TRBD1 (6 bases). Germline values: CDR1 LNHDA, CDR2 SQIVND (reference sequence). Trimming pared 3 bases from V and 6 bases from J, leaving 11 bases between. The CDR3 runs 13 residues. CDR3 nucleotides: TGTGCCAGTAGTATGGTCGGGGGCTCTGAAGCTTTCTTT. Its translation: CASSMVGGSEAFF. Supplemented by reference TRBV19 and TRBJ1-1, the full variable domain reads DGGITQSPKYLFRKEGQNVTLSCEQNLNHDAMYWYRQDPGQGLRLIYYSQIVNDFQKGDIAEGYSVSREKKESFPLTVTSAQKNPTAFYLCASSMVGGSEAFFGQGTRLTVV.

CDR3 in amino acids: CASRSEGALTEAFF. CDR3 bases: TGTGCCAGCCGCTCGGAGGGGGCGCTCACTGAAGCTTTCTTT. The chain recombines TRBV28 with TRBJ1-1; 7 nucleotides line up with TRBD1. The CDR3 has 14 residues. V was clipped by 8 bases and J by 4 bases; unmatched bases: 10. The germline V gene encodes CDR1 MDHEN and CDR2 SYDVKM.

CDR3 bases: TGTGCCAGCGAACAGGGGCGCTCACCCCTCCACTTT. Translation gives CASEQGRSPLHF. The chain has TRBV28 and TRBJ1-6; the match to TRBD1 covers 7 bases. V shed 8 bases, J shed 10 bases, and the junction held 5 bases outside the gene matches. The CDR3 has 12 amino acids. Germline assignment: CDR1 MDHEN and CDR2 SYDVKM.

V gene TRBV27 combines with J gene TRBJ2-7; the D call may be TRBD1 or TRBD2 (5 bases each). V was cut by 0 bases and J by 3 bases, with 12 bases left in between. There are 15 residues in the CDR3. From germline, CDR1 is MNHEY and CDR2 SMNVEV (reference sequence). The CDR3 DNA is TGTGCCAGCAGTTTATCGAGTAGGGGAGACTACGAGCAGTACTTC. This encodes CASSLSSRGDYEQYF.

Written as DNA, the CDR3 is TGTGCCAGCAGCTTAGTCCAGGACTATGGCTACACCTTC. It specifies CASSLVQDYGYTF. The rearrangement uses TRBV7-8 and TRBJ1-2; no clear D. Germline lookup yields CDR1 SGHVS and CDR2 FQNEAQ. CDR3 length equals 13 residues. The V gene lost 1 base and the J gene lost 3 bases, with 6 bases spanning the gap.

The J gene is TRBJ2-7, the V gene TRBV7-6, with D hard to call. Germline V CDR1 and CDR2: SGHVS, FNYEAQ. The V and J ends lost 4 bases and 3 bases respectively, with 4 bases between them. The length of the CDR3 is 11 residues. CDR3 sequence: CASSSHYEQYF. The DNA of the CDR3 is TGTGCCAGCAGCTCCCACTACGAGCAGTACTTC.

V gene TRBV7-2 combines with J gene TRBJ2-1; 7 bases match TRBD1. From germline, CDR1 is SGHTA and CDR2 FQGNSA. With 5 bases clipped from V and 1 base from J, the junction kept 5 bases outside the gene matches. CDR3 length equals 15 residues. The CDR3 coding sequence is TGTGCCAGCAGCGCCCAGACAGGGTCCTACAATGAGCAGTTCTTC. This gives the protein CASSAQTGSYNEQFF.

This clone was counted between two and nine times. The chain is built from TRBV7-8 and TRBJ2-5; D uncertain. In germline, CDR1 is SGHVS, CDR2 FQNEAQ. The V gene lost 5 bases and the J gene lost 5 bases, with 18 bases spanning the gap. This CDR3 comprises 15 residues. This CDR3 reads CASSQPGPFGETQYF. CDR3 bases: TGTGCCAGCAGCCAGCCTGGACCTTTTGGGGAGACCCAGTACTTC.